What follows are 25 T cell receptor beta chains derived from one specimen sequenced in a study of blood T cells in healthy people across ages. The use of a sample-barcoded 5' primer and a J-beta primer mix characterized a second PCR of 7 to 11 cycles. TCRdb re-analysed the 5' RACE reads in MiXCR, keeping a single row per CDR3 protein. The repertoire holds 1.8 million or so distinct CDR3 sequences, with 39% as singletons. Sequences were obtained from blood. The receptors were sampled from a human donor in good health.

The chain has TRBV29-1 and TRBJ1-4; D unresolved. V dropped 0 bases and J dropped 11 bases, with 7 bases sitting between them. Germline CDR1 and CDR2: SQVTM and ANQGSEA. This CDR3 is built from 11 residues. The CDR3 sequence is CSVEDRGKLFF. The CDR3 DNA is TGCAGCGTTGAAGATCGAGGGAAACTGTTTTTT.

The CDR3: CASTLGRQTYEQYF. CDR3 nucleotide sequence: TGTGCCAGCACCCTGGGACGGCAGACCTACGAGCAGTACTTC. The V gene is TRBV28, the J gene TRBJ2-7; the D call may be TRBD1 or TRBD2 (5 bases each). This CDR3 has 14 amino acids. Germline CDR1 is MDHEN and CDR2 is SYDVKM. Trimming took off 7 bases at V and 2 bases at J, with 15 bases between the two ends.

The V gene is TRBV3-1, the J gene TRBJ1-1; D is possibly TRBD1 (6 bases). Germline CDR1 LGHDT, CDR2 YNNKEL (reference sequence). The CDR3 length is 14 residues. Trimming took 7 bases from V and 5 from J, leaving 17 bases between them. CDR3 DNA sequence: TGTGCCAGCACCAGGGGACGGCGTCATACTGAAGCTTTCTTT. Translated, it gives CASTRGRRHTEAFF. The whole variable domain, remainder taken from reference TRBV3-1 and TRBJ1-1, is DTAVSQTPKYLVTQMGNDKSIKCEQNLGHDTMYWYKQDSKKFLKIMFSYNNKELIINETVPNRFSPKSPDKAHLNLHINSLELGDSAVYFCASTRGRRHTEAFFGQGTRLTVV.

As DNA, the CDR3 is TGTGCCAGCAGCGCAGGGATTTACGCTAACTATGGCTACACCTTC. Its translation is CASSAGIYANYGYTF. V is TRBV9 and J is TRBJ1-2; the D gene is possibly TRBD1 (5 bases). The CDR3 consists of 15 residues. Looked up from germline, CDR1 is SGDLS and CDR2 is YYNGEE. Trimming took 3 bases from V and 0 from J, leaving 12 bases between them. The full variable domain, rest sourced from reference TRBV9 and TRBJ1-2, is DSGVTQTPKHLITATGQRVTLRCSPRSGDLSVYWYQQSLDQGLQFLIQYYNGEERAKGNILERFSAQQFPDLHSELNLSSLELGDSALYFCASSAGIYANYGYTFGSGTRLTVV.

Note on this clonotype: A much larger clone sits a single nucleotide away, making a read error possible. This sequence joins TRBV7-2 and TRBJ2-3; D might be TRBD1 or TRBD2, each matching 5 bases. This CDR3 comprises 15 residues. CDR1 and CDR2 (germline): SGHTA, FQGNSA. The CDR3 here is CASSYRDGPTDTRYF. CDR3 DNA: TGTGCCAGCAGCTATCGGGACGGACCCACAGATACGCGGTATTTT.

The chain has TRBV15 and TRBJ1-3; 11 bases align to TRBD1. V lost 3 bases to trimming and J lost 1 base; unmatched junction nucleotides: 2. The CDR3 spans 16 residues. Germline V gives CDR1 LNHNV, CDR2 YYDKDF (reference sequence). Here the CDR3 reads CATSSGQGASGNTIYF. In DNA form, the CDR3 reads TGTGCCACCAGCAGTGGACAGGGGGCTTCTGGAAACACCATATATTTT. Drawing the rest from reference TRBV15 and TRBJ1-3, the complete variable domain is DAMVIQNPRYQVTQFGKPVTLSCSQTLNHNVMYWYQQKSSQAPKLLFHYYDKDFNNEADTPDNFQSRRPNTSFCFLDIRSPGLGDTAMYLCATSSGQGASGNTIYFGEGSWLTVV.

This clonotype occurred many times. CDR3 protein: CASRPWEAASSYEQYF. The CDR3 DNA follows: TGTGCCAGCAGGCCTTGGGAGGCAGCCAGCTCCTACGAGCAGTACTTC. V is TRBV6-5 and J is TRBJ2-7; TRBD2 is a possible D gene (6 bases). The length of the CDR3 is 16 residues. In germline, CDR1 is MNHEY, CDR2 SVGAGI. Trimming stripped 6 bases from V and 0 bases from J, with 18 bases between.

The chain links TRBV7-2 to TRBJ1-2, with D uncertain. V dropped 5 bases and J dropped 8 bases, with 9 bases sitting between them. The CDR3 loop spans 11 amino acids. CDR1 and CDR2 (germline): SGHTA, FQGNSA. The CDR3 nucleotides are TGTGCCAGCAGCCCGACGGGGGGCTACACCTTC. As protein: CASSPTGGYTF.

A few counts support this clonotype. The chain employs TRBV10-2 and TRBJ2-5; D not resolved. Germline V gives CDR1 WSHSY, CDR2 SAAADI. Trimming cost V 3 bases and J 6 bases, with 8 bases left between them. CDR3 length: 12 amino acids. CDR3 DNA sequence: TGCGCCAGCAGTGATATGGGGAAGACCCAGTACTTC. Protein: CASSDMGKTQYF.

The rearrangement uses TRBV7-8 and TRBJ2-1; TRBD2 matches 9 bases. The CDR3 contains 15 residues. V gave up 5 bases and J gave up 7 bases; unmatched junction bases: 9. Germline CDR1 SGHVS, CDR2 FQNEAQ. The CDR3 loop is CASSNLAGTRNEQFF. CDR3 DNA: TGTGCCAGCAGCAACCTAGCGGGGACCCGAAATGAGCAGTTCTTC.

This clonotype was counted at least ten times. At one boundary the junction diverges from the germline segment, which might be a read error. V usage is TRBV5-1 and J usage is TRBJ1-2; D is unresolved. Germline CDR1 SGHRS, CDR2 YFSETQ. The CDR3 has 15 residues. CDR3 protein: CASSLEGTANYGYTF. CDR3 bases: TGTGCCAGCAGCCTAGAGGGCACAGCAAACTATGGCTACACCTTC. The full variable domain, with the rest looked up from reference TRBV5-1 and TRBJ1-2, is KAGVTQTPRYLIKTRGQQVTLSCSPISGHRSVSWYQQTPGQGLQFLFEYFSETQRNKGNFPGRFSGRQFSNSRSEMNVSTLELGDSALYLCASSLEGTANYGYTFGSGTRLTVV.

The chain has TRBV12-3 or TRBV12-4 and TRBJ1-2; 8 bases agree with TRBD1. The CDR3 runs to 15 residues. After removal of 6 bases from V and 3 bases from J, the junction contained 9 bases not matched to a gene. CDR3 sequence: CASRPTGQVHYGYTF. In DNA form, the CDR3 reads TGTGCCAGCAGGCCAACGGGACAGGTGCACTATGGCTACACCTTC.

The gene calls are TRBV7-2 and TRBJ2-5, with 13 bases that match TRBD2. Per germline, CDR1 SGHTA and CDR2 FQGNSA. V gave up 4 bases and J gave up 3 bases; unmatched junction bases: 2. The CDR3 is made up of 15 amino acids. CDR3 in DNA: TGTGCCAGCAGCTCAGGACTAGCGGGGGAAGAGACCCAGTACTTC. Amino acids: CASSSGLAGEETQYF.

A few counts support this clonotype. This chain uses TRBV5-6 with TRBJ2-1; D possibly corresponds to TRBD1 (5 bases). Germline-derived CDR1 and CDR2 are SGHDT and YYEEEE. With 1 base removed from V and 5 bases from J, the gap between germline ends came to 16 bases. This CDR3 has 16 amino acids. CDR3 loop: CASSLTIRQMDNEQFF. The CDR3 nucleotides read TGTGCCAGCAGCTTGACCATTCGACAGATGGACAATGAGCAGTTCTTC.

The table lists this clonotype with a few counts. The chain is built from TRBV6-5 and TRBJ2-6; TRBD1 or TRBD2 may be the D gene (5 bases each). Germline CDR1 is MNHEY and CDR2 is SVGAGI. V gave up 10 bases and J gave up 0 bases, with 10 bases separating them. This CDR3 is built from 14 residues. CDR3 DNA sequence: TGTGCCACCCGGGACGGCTCTGGGGCCAACGTCCTGACTTTC. The encoded protein is CATRDGSGANVLTF.

This clonotype was detected ten times or more. The chain has TRBV5-1 and TRBJ2-7, with a tentative D call TRBD2 (5 bases). V lost 4 bases, J lost 7 bases, and 18 bases lay in between. Germline assignment: CDR1 SGHRS and CDR2 YFSETQ. There are 14 residues in the CDR3. CDR3 in amino acids: CASSANNGVGEQYF. CDR3 DNA: TGCGCCAGCAGCGCGAACAACGGGGTGGGGGAGCAGTACTTC.

The chain recombines TRBV3-1 with TRBJ2-5; 11 bases match TRBD2. Germline V lookup: CDR1 LGHDT, CDR2 YNNKEL (reference sequence). J lost 7 bases, V lost 3 bases, and 4 bases had no gene match. There are 14 residues in the CDR3. The CDR3 loop reads CASSQVGLAGTQYF. CDR3 DNA sequence: TGTGCCAGCAGCCAGGTCGGACTAGCGGGGACCCAGTACTTC.

This clonotype came up a few times. J is TRBJ2-4 and V is TRBV5-6, with 10 bases lining up with TRBD1. The CDR3 consists of 15 residues. Germline V gene data show CDR1 as SGHDT and CDR2 as YYEEEE. V lost 5 bases to trimming and J lost 10 bases; unmatched junction nucleotides: 12. In DNA, the CDR3 is TGTGCCAGCAGGCCGATGGGGACAGGGGTGGATATTCAGTACTTC. Translating gives CASRPMGTGVDIQYF.

The chain has TRBV20-1 and TRBJ2-5; D remains ambiguous. The CDR3 is 12 amino acids. Germline-derived CDR1 and CDR2 are DFQATT and SNEGSKA (reference sequence). V shed 6 bases and J shed 0 bases, with 8 bases lying between them. CDR3 sequence (DNA): TGCAGTGCGTCGCTTAACCAAGAGACCCAGTACTTC. As protein: CSASLNQETQYF.

The chain joins TRBV5-1 to TRBJ1-2; D gene unclear. Trimming stripped 2 bases from V and 4 bases from J, with 15 bases between. In germline, CDR1 is SGHRS, CDR2 YFSETQ. This CDR3 has 15 residues. The CDR3 sequence is CASSFRQDGGYGYTF. CDR3 in DNA: TGCGCCAGCAGCTTTAGGCAGGATGGAGGCTATGGCTACACCTTC.

This chain joins TRBV12-3 or TRBV12-4 and TRBJ1-5; D ambiguous. V lost 4 bases and J lost 4, with 11 bases in between. The CDR3 has 14 residues. CDR3 DNA: TGTGCCAGCAGTTCCCCACAGCTTAATCAGCCCCAGCATTTT. This translates into CASSSPQLNQPQHF.

The rearrangement links TRBV20-1 to TRBJ1-2; 8 positions agree with TRBD1. V shed 1 base, J shed 10 bases, and the junction held 5 bases outside the gene matches. This CDR3 contains 12 residues. CDR1 is DFQATT and CDR2 is SNEGSKA in the germline V gene (reference sequence). CDR3 sequence (DNA): TGCAGTGCTAGAGTGGCAGGGGGCCTCTACACCTTC. It codes for CSARVAGGLYTF.

This clonotype showed up many times. The gene calls are TRBV29-1 and TRBJ2-5; D call uncertain. V was shortened by 3 bases and J by 5 bases, with 16 bases between the two germline ends. Germline V lookup: CDR1 SQVTM, CDR2 ANQGSEA. The length of the CDR3 is 14 residues. The chain's CDR3 is CSVELGSPWETQYF. Here the CDR3 DNA reads TGCAGCGTTGAGCTCGGCAGCCCTTGGGAGACCCAGTACTTC.

The chain employs TRBV7-2 and TRBJ2-7; possible D gene TRBD2, 7 bases. Deletions cut 3 bases from V and 1 base from J, with 16 bases between. There are 16 residues in the CDR3. The V gene's germline CDR1 is SGHTA and CDR2 FQGNSA. The CDR3 region has the DNA TGTGCCAGCAGCTTGGCCGTGGCGGGGGCGTCCTACGAGCAGTACTTC. Protein: CASSLAVAGASYEQYF.

The chain employs TRBV5-1 and TRBJ1-1; D is undetermined. This CDR3 has 14 amino acids. The germline V gene has CDR1 SGHRS and CDR2 YFSETQ. V lost 5 bases, J lost 2 bases, and 13 bases lay in between. The CDR3, as DNA: TGCGCCAGCAGTATGATCCAGGTCAACACTGAAGCTTTCTTT. The encoded protein is CASSMIQVNTEAFF.